Listed here are 18 T cell receptor beta chains from one sample, sequenced in a study of blood T cell repertoires in COVID-19. The method was immunoSEQ multiplex PCR; TCRdb's version includes in-frame clones alone and lacks a portion of them. The table records 60,000 to 90,000 clones, roughly 84% of them present only once. The sequenced material came from peripheral blood. These receptors were obtained from a man between 45 and 60 years old with acute or convalescent COVID-19.

The chain links TRBV29-1 to TRBJ2-7; weak D call: TRBD2 (6 bases). Per germline, CDR1 SQVTM and CDR2 ANQGSEA. V was clipped by 8 bases and J by 6 bases, with 26 bases between them. The CDR3 consists of 15 residues. The CDR3 coding sequence is TGCAGCTCCACCCCCCAGGGAGGTAGGATAGGCGAGCAGTACTTC. This translates into CSSTPQGGRIGEQYF.

CDR3 nucleotide sequence: TGTGCCAGTAAAGTTAGGACAGACAGGAATCAGCCCCAGCATTTT. Amino acid sequence: CASKVRTDRNQPQHF. The chain is built from TRBV19 and TRBJ1-5, with D possibly TRBD1 on 6 matching bases. The CDR3 contains 15 residues. V gave up 7 bases and J gave up 4 bases, with 17 bases separating them. Germline V gene data show CDR1 as LNHDA and CDR2 as SQIVND (reference sequence).

Of note for this clone: A junction boundary mismatches the germline segment, possibly from a read error. V and J are TRBV4-2 and TRBJ1-2, with 8 bases that match TRBD1. Germline V lookup: CDR1 LGHNA, CDR2 YNFKEQ. This CDR3 is 15 amino acids long. CDR3 region: CASSQMGGQGAIPVF. CDR3 DNA: TGTGCCAGCAGCCAGATGGGGGGGCAGGGGGCAATCCCCGTCTTC.

The chain couples TRBV2 to TRBJ2-2; D is perhaps TRBD1 (6 bases). V gave up 6 bases and J gave up 3 bases, with 17 bases separating them. Germline loops: CDR1 SNHLY, CDR2 FYNNEI. The CDR3 loop spans 16 amino acids. CDR3 loop: CASSPWGQRDTGELFF. In DNA, the CDR3 is TGTGCCAGCAGCCCCTGGGGGCAGAGGGACACCGGGGAGCTGTTTTTT. Variable domain in full (rest from reference TRBV2 and TRBJ2-2): EPEVTQTPSHQVTQMGQEVILRCVPISNHLYFYWYRQILGQKVEFLVSFYNNEISEKSEIFDDQFSVERPDGSNFTLKIRSTKLEDSAMYFCASSPWGQRDTGELFFGEGSRLTVL.

The chain couples TRBV10-3 to TRBJ1-4, with unresolved D. The CDR3 has 14 residues. Looked up from germline, CDR1 is ENHRY and CDR2 is SYGVKD. V was shortened by 2 bases and J by 4 bases, with 8 bases between the two germline ends. CDR3 residues: CAISEEGGNEKLFF. CDR3 nucleotides: TGTGCCATCAGTGAGGAGGGCGGTAATGAAAAACTGTTTTTT.

This clone was found once. This chain connects TRBV3-1 (or the pseudogene TRBV3-2) to TRBJ1-2; no firm D call. CDR3 length equals 15 residues. V was pared by 0 bases and J by 6 bases, with 14 bases between. Germline CDR1 and CDR2: LGHDT and YNNKEL (reference sequence). This CDR3 reads CASSQDFNSGNGYTF. In nucleotides, the CDR3 is TGTGCCAGCAGCCAAGATTTCAATTCGGGTAATGGCTACACCTTC.

The rearrangement joins TRBV7-2 to TRBJ2-1; 11 bases are shared with TRBD2. The junction had 3 bases not matched to a gene; V was cut back by 5 bases and J by 3 bases. CDR3 length equals 15 residues. Germline V lookup: CDR1 SGHTA, CDR2 FQGNSA. In DNA form, the CDR3 reads TGTGCCAGCAGCGTTAGCGGGGGGGACTACAATGAGCAGTTCTTC. Residues: CASSVSGGDYNEQFF.

This chain uses TRBV18 with TRBJ1-1; D might be TRBD1 (5 bases). CDR3 length equals 15 residues. Germline V gene data show CDR1 as KGHSH and CDR2 as LQKENI. Trimming cost V 3 bases and J 1 base, with 12 bases left between them. The CDR3 nucleotides are TGTGCCAGCTCACCCTTAAGGGGAGGGAACACTGAAGCTTTCTTT. Protein: CASSPLRGGNTEAFF.

The chain links TRBV4-3 to TRBJ2-3; tentative D call: TRBD1 (5 bases). CDR1 LGHNA and CDR2 YSLEER come from the germline V gene. The CDR3 totals 16 residues. Trimming took off 0 bases at V and 1 base at J, with 11 bases between the two ends. In nucleotides, the CDR3 is TGCGCCAGCAGCCAAGAGCACAGGCCTGGCACAGATACGCAGTATTTT. It codes for CASSQEHRPGTDTQYF.

V usage is TRBV19 and J usage is TRBJ2-7, with D perhaps matching TRBD1 (5 bases). Trimming stripped 2 bases from V and 3 bases from J, with 11 bases between. The CDR3 consists of 14 residues. Germline assignment: CDR1 LNHDA and CDR2 SQIVND (reference sequence). CDR3 amino acids: CASSIRQGVYEQYF. The CDR3 coding sequence is TGTGCCAGTAGTATACGGCAGGGCGTCTACGAGCAGTACTTC.

This clone showed up just once. The chain combines TRBV11-3 with TRBJ1-5, with no clear D. Germline V gene data show CDR1 as SGHNT and CDR2 as YENEEA. V dropped 5 bases and J dropped 0 bases, with 20 bases sitting between them. The CDR3 is made up of 18 amino acids. CDR3 sequence: CASSLIPRAGFSNQPQHF. CDR3 in DNA: TGTGCCAGCAGCCTTATCCCCCGAGCGGGGTTTAGCAATCAGCCCCAGCATTTT.

The V call is TRBV28, the J call TRBJ1-1, with D perhaps TRBD1 (6 bases). The CDR3 sequence is 14 residues long. Trimming stripped 6 bases from V and 3 bases from J, with 14 bases between. Germline V gene sequence: CDR1 MDHEN, CDR2 SYDVKM. CDR3 bases: TGTGCCAGCAGCTGGATCAGGGGTGACACTGAAGCTTTCTTT. As protein: CASSWIRGDTEAFF.

This clone was seen repeatedly, ten times or more. This rearrangement joins TRBV19 to TRBJ2-7, with 9 nucleotides matching TRBD1. The CDR3 runs 15 residues. Unmatched junction bases numbered 10, after V lost 6 bases and J lost 4 bases. In germline, CDR1 is LNHDA, CDR2 SQIVND (reference sequence). The CDR3 DNA reads TGTGCCAGTAGCTTATCGGGACAGGGTAGGTACGAGCAGTACTTC. Its protein is CASSLSGQGRYEQYF.

This chain connects TRBV6-1 to TRBJ2-3, with D possibly matching TRBD2 (7 bases). From germline, CDR1 is MNHNS and CDR2 SASEGT. The CDR3 sequence is 15 residues long. V was cut by 1 base and J by 6 bases, with 14 bases left in between. The CDR3 DNA sequence: TGTGCCAGCAGTGAAGGTTCCGGGGGGCAGGATACGCAGTATTTT. It yields the protein CASSEGSGGQDTQYF.

V usage is TRBV15 and J usage is TRBJ2-1; perhaps TRBD2 as D (6 bases). Looked up from germline, CDR1 is LNHNV and CDR2 is YYDKDF (reference sequence). Trimming shortened V by 0 bases and J by 2 bases, and 11 bases separated the two germline ends. The CDR3 contains 16 residues. The CDR3 protein is CATSRDSGLPYNEQFF. The CDR3, as DNA: TGTGCCACCAGCAGAGATTCCGGACTACCCTACAATGAGCAGTTCTTC. Using reference TRBV15 and TRBJ2-1 for the parts outside the CDR3, the full variable domain is DAMVIQNPRYQVTQFGKPVTLSCSQTLNHNVMYWYQQKSSQAPKLLFHYYDKDFNNEADTPDNFQSRRPNTSFCFLDIRSPGLGDTAMYLCATSRDSGLPYNEQFFGPGTRLTVL.

V gene TRBV27 combines with J gene TRBJ2-3; the D gene is possibly TRBD2 (5 bases). Per germline, CDR1 MNHEY and CDR2 SMNVEV (reference sequence). V was shortened by 3 bases and J by 0 bases, with 10 bases between the two germline ends. This CDR3 contains 15 residues. CDR3 in amino acids: CASSFSRESTDTQYF. CDR3 nucleotides: TGTGCCAGCAGTTTTTCGAGGGAGAGCACAGATACGCAGTATTTT.

The chain combines TRBV7-9 with TRBJ2-3, with D uncertain. Trimming removed 3 bases from V and 3 bases from J, with 7 bases in between. The CDR3 covers 13 residues. Per germline, CDR1 SEHNR and CDR2 FQNEAQ (reference sequence). CDR3 in amino acids: CASSFDTTDTQYF. DNA for the CDR3: TGTGCCAGCAGCTTTGACACTACAGATACGCAGTATTTT.

The chain couples TRBV9 to TRBJ2-7; D unresolved. CDR3 length: 13 residues. In germline, CDR1 is SGDLS, CDR2 YYNGEE. Trimming removed 0 bases from V and 6 bases from J, with 10 bases in between. The CDR3 reads CASSVATSGEQYF. Here the CDR3 DNA reads TGTGCCAGCAGCGTAGCTACTTCTGGCGAGCAGTACTTC. The full variable domain, in which reference TRBV9 and TRBJ2-7 provide the parts outside the CDR3, is DSGVTQTPKHLITATGQRVTLRCSPRSGDLSVYWYQQSLDQGLQFLIQYYNGEERAKGNILERFSAQQFPDLHSELNLSSLELGDSALYFCASSVATSGEQYFGPGTRLTVT.